The entry below gives a single TCR beta chain sequence along with its context. The data originate from a study of blood T cell repertoires in COVID-19. In the study overall: Whether acute or convalescent, the COVID-19 samples came from the United States, Italy and Spain.

Cohort 3 recovery required two negative PCRs, clearance, or symptom resolution. The repertoire was sequenced with immunoSEQ multiplex PCR; TCRdb's copy has only in-frame clones and lacks some. The sample consists of about 130,000 clones, about 79% of them appearing once. Sequencing was carried out using PBMCs or T cells enriched from blood (not recorded which). The TCR was taken from a middle-aged man who had recovered from COVID-19.

This chain's CDR3 is CASSVLTGDVGELFF. The CDR3 nucleotides are TGTGCCAGTAGTGTATTAACAGGGGATGTCGGGGAGCTGTTTTTT. The chain couples TRBV19 to TRBJ2-2; 7 bases map to TRBD1. The CDR3 is 15 amino acids. Germline V gives CDR1 LNHDA, CDR2 SQIVND (reference sequence). V gave up 5 bases and J gave up 7 bases; unmatched junction bases: 10.